The present entry profiles one TCR beta chain with its context. Some clones are missing from TCRdb's copy, which holds only in-frame ones; the method was immunoSEQ multiplex PCR. The repertoire has some 83,000 clones, approximately 95% of them found once; the top ten carry about 2.1%. V lost 1 base, J lost 7 bases, and 1 base stayed unmatched. The germline V gene has CDR1 SGHNT and CDR2 YENEEA. The length of the CDR3 is 15 residues. The sample comes from a study of cytomegalovirus exposure and HLA in healthy donors. The J gene is TRBJ2-1, the V gene TRBV11-3, with 13 bases lining up with TRBD2. Material for sequencing was PBMCs. The clonotype comes from a woman aged 18-30 years in good health and CMV-seronegative. The CDR3 DNA follows: TGTGCCAGCAGCTTAGGGACTAGCGGGAGAAATGAGCAGTTCTTC. This translates into CASSLGTSGRNEQFF.